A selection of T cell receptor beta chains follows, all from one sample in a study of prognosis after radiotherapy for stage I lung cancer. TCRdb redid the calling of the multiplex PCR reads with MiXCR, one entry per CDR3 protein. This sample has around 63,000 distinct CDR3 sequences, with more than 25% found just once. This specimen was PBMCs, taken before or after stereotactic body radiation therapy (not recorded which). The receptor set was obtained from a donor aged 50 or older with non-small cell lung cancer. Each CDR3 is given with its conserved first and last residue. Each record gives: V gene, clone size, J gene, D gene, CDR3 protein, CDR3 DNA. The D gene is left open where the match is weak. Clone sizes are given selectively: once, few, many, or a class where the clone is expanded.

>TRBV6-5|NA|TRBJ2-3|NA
CASRLTIGWATDTQYF
TGTGCCAGCAGGCTGACTATCGGGTGGGCCACAGATACGCAGTATTTT
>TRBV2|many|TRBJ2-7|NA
CASTLTGRTVTTGLGGNF
TGTGCCAGCACCCTCACGGGTCGGACGGTGACAACCGGCCTAGGGGGGAACTTC
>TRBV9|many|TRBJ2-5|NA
CASSVSHREETQYF
TGTGCCAGCAGCGTCTCCCACAGGGAAGAGACCCAGTACTTC
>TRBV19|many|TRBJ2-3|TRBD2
CASIPGGAHGDYTQYF
TGTGCCAGTATCCCCGGGGGGGCCCATGGGGATTATACGCAGTATTTT
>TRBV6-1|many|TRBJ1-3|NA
CASSLKGNTIYF
TGTGCCAGCAGCCTGAAAGGAAACACCATATATTTT
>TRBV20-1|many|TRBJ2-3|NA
CSAPPHHQDTQYF
TGCAGTGCTCCGCCCCATCACCAGGATACGCAGTATTTT
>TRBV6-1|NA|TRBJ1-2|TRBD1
CVSSQGTVGAYGYTF
TGTGTCAGCAGTCAAGGGACAGTGGGCGCGTATGGCTACACCTTC
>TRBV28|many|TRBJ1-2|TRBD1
CASRQQGAGYGYTF
TGTGCCAGCAGGCAACAGGGGGCCGGTTATGGCTACACCTTC
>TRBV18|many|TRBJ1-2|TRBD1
CASSLRQGGNYGYTF
TGTGCCAGCTCACTAAGACAGGGCGGTAACTATGGCTACACCTTC
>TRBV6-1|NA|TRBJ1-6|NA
CASTSDTPNSHLQF
TGTGCCAGCACCTCCGACACACCTAATTCACACCTCCAATTT
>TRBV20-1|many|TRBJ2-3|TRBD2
CSARDLAGSADTQYF
TGCAGTGCTAGGGATCTAGCGGGGAGCGCAGATACGCAGTATTTT
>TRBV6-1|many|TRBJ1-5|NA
CASSEGQVNQPQHF
TGTGCCAGCAGTGAAGGGCAGGTTAATCAGCCCCAGCATTTT
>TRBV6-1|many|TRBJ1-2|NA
CASRPQNYGYTF
TGTGCCAGCAGACCACAAAACTATGGCTACACCTTC
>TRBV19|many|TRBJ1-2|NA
CASTPWSGSNYGYTF
TGTGCCAGTACCCCATGGTCGGGGAGTAACTATGGCTACACCTTC
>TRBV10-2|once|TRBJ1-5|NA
CASSDNKKNQPQHF
TGCGCCAGCAGTGACAACAAGAAAAATCAGCCCCAGCATTTT
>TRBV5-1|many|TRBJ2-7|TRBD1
CASSPDRAGYEQYF
TGCGCCAGCAGTCCCGACAGGGCCGGCTACGAGCAGTACTTC
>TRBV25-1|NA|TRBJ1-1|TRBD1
CASRDSWNAEAFF
TGTGCCAGCCGGGACAGTTGGAACGCTGAAGCTTTCTTT
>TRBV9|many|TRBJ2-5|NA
CASSVDPQRRETQYF
TGTGCCAGCAGCGTAGACCCACAGCGACGGGAGACCCAGTACTTC
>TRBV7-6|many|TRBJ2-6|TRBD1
CASSPEPGQGAEDSGANVLTF
TGTGCCAGCAGCCCTGAGCCGGGACAGGGGGCCGAAGACTCTGGGGCCAACGTCCTGACTTTC
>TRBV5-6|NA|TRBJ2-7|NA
CASSLGVSYEQYF
TGTGCCAGCAGCTTGGGGGTATCCTACGAGCAGTACTTC
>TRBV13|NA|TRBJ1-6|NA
CASSLGGGPQNSPLHF
TGTGCCAGCAGCTTAGGTGGAGGGCCCCAAAATTCACCCCTCCACTTT
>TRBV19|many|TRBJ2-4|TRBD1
CASSPDRDSKQYF
TGTGCCAGTAGTCCCGACCGGGACAGCAAACAGTACTTC
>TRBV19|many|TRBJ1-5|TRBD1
CASRQRTGVGFGNQPQHF
TGTGCCAGTAGGCAGCGAACAGGGGTCGGATTCGGCAATCAGCCCCAGCATTTT
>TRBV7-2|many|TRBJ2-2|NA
CASSLAQGSGELFF
TGTGCCAGCAGCTTAGCCCAGGGCTCCGGGGAGCTGTTTTTT
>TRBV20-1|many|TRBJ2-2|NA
CSAKGNTGELFF
TGCAGTGCTAAGGGGAACACCGGGGAGCTGTTTTTT
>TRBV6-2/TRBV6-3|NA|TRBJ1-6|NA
CASSGPTTVSPIHF
TGTGCCAGCAGCGGCCCCACGACAGTTTCACCCATACACTTT
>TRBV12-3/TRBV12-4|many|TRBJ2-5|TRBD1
CASTLGQGVGETQYF
TGTGCCAGCACCCTGGGACAGGGGGTCGGAGAGACCCAGTACTTC
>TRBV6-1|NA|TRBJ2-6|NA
CASTRSSWSNVLTF
TGTGCCAGCACAAGGAGCTCTTGGTCCAACGTCCTGACTTTC
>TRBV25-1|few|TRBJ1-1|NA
CASSESGIGEGAFF
TGTGCCAGCAGTGAATCCGGGATAGGGGAGGGCGCTTTCTTT
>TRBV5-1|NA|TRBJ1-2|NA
CASSLDVGTGGYTF
TGCGCCAGCAGCTTGGATGTGGGCACCGGAGGCTACACCTTC
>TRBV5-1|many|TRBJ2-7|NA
CASSVAGIAYEQYF
TGCGCCAGCAGCGTCGCCGGGATAGCCTACGAGCAGTACTTC
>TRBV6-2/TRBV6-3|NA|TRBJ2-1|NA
CASSSWNQLYNEQFF
TGTGCCAGCAGTTCCTGGAATCAATTGTACAATGAGCAGTTCTTC
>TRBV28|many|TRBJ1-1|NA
CASRGHSNTEAFF
TGTGCCAGCAGAGGACACTCGAACACTGAAGCTTTCTTT
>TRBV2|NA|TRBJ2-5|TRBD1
CASRGQIGKTQYF
TGTGCCAGCAGGGGACAGATCGGGAAGACCCAGTACTTC
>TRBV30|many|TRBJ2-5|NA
CAWSFRGGQETQYF
TGTGCCTGGAGTTTCAGGGGGGGACAAGAGACCCAGTACTTC
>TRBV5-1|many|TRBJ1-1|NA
CASSPGGGGTEAFF
TGCGCCAGCAGCCCCGGTGGGGGAGGCACTGAAGCTTTCTTT
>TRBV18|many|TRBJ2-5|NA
CASSPAVTQETQYF
TGTGCCAGCTCACCAGCTGTAACCCAAGAGACCCAGTACTTC
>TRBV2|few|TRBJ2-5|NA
CSSGTDQETQYF
TGTTCCAGCGGGACAGACCAAGAGACCCAGTACTTC
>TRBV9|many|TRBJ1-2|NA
CASSPSNRDDYGYTF
TGTGCCAGCAGCCCTTCAAACAGGGATGACTATGGCTACACCTTC
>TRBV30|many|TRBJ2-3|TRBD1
CAWSQGQGVTDTQYF
TGTGCCTGGAGTCAAGGCCAGGGGGTCACAGATACGCAGTATTTT
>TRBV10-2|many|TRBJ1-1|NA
CASRGTSNTEAFF
TGCGCCAGCAGAGGGACGTCGAACACTGAAGCTTTCTTT
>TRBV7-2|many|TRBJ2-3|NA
CASSFRKGTDTQYF
TGTGCCAGCAGCTTCAGGAAGGGGACAGATACGCAGTATTTT
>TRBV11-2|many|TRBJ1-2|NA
CASKASGSYGYTF
TGTGCCAGCAAAGCCTCAGGGTCCTATGGCTACACCTTC
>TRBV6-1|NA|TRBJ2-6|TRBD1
CANSRDRWNAGANVLTF
TGTGCCAACAGCCGGGACAGGTGGAACGCTGGGGCCAACGTCCTGACTTTC
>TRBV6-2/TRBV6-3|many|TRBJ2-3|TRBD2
CASSYSKAGGDTQYF
TGTGCCAGCAGTTACTCGAAGGCGGGAGGAGATACGCAGTATTTT